Shown below are 9 T cell receptor beta chains from a single sample sequenced in a study of cytomegalovirus exposure and HLA in healthy donors. PCR used 60 Vbeta primers and 13 Jbeta primers. The data were produced by immunoSEQ multiplex PCR, yet TCRdb's version contains in-frame clones alone and is incomplete. The data contain about 63,000 clones, almost 75% of them singletons. The specimen was PBMCs. These receptors originate from a man aged 50 to 59 in good health and CMV-seronegative.

This clone was counted only a few times. The chain uses TRBV9 and TRBJ1-6; TRBD1 aligns across 8 bases. Looked up from germline, CDR1 is SGDLS and CDR2 is YYNGEE. Losses at the gene ends were 3 bases for V and 5 bases for J; bases not matched to a gene: 4. This CDR3 has 15 amino acids. CDR3 protein: CASSAPTGDNSPLHF. CDR3 DNA: TGTGCCAGCAGCGCTCCGACAGGGGATAATTCACCCCTCCACTTT.

This rearrangement joins TRBV30 to TRBJ2-5; weak D call: TRBD2 (6 bases). The J call may be in error: the DNA end matches TRBJ2-7 better. CDR1 GTSNPN and CDR2 SVGIG come from the germline V gene (reference sequence). This CDR3 is 15 amino acids long. The CDR3 protein is CAWSVRGSFAYEQYF. The CDR3 DNA follows: TGTGCCTGGAGTGTACGGGGGTCATTCGCCTACGAGCAGTACTTC.

The chain links TRBV6-6 to TRBJ1-5; the D is unclear. Germline V gene data show CDR1 as MNHNY and CDR2 as SVGAGI (reference sequence). CDR3 length: 15 amino acids. The V gene lost 7 bases and the J gene lost 4 bases, with 17 bases spanning the gap. CDR3 DNA: TGTGCCAGCAAGGCTGGGCTAGCGGGGAATCAGCCCCAGCATTTT. Protein: CASKAGLAGNQPQHF.

The chain is built from TRBV7-6 and TRBJ2-3, with D possibly being TRBD2 (6 bases). This CDR3 has 16 amino acids. Per the germline V gene, CDR1 is SGHVS and CDR2 is FNYEAQ. Between the trimmed V and J ends, which lost 5 bases and 2 bases, there was a span of 17 bases. The CDR3 spells CASSIRGRGNTDTQYF. Written as DNA, the CDR3 is TGTGCCAGCAGCATTAGAGGGCGGGGAAACACAGATACGCAGTATTTT.

The V call is TRBV11-3, the J call TRBJ1-6; D gene ambiguous. CDR1 is SGHNT, CDR2 YENEEA, per germline. Trimming pared 3 bases from V and 5 bases from J, leaving 8 bases between. CDR3 length: 14 residues. CDR3 DNA sequence: TGTGCCAGCAGCTTGGGCCAGGATAATTCACCCCTCCACTTT. Translation: CASSLGQDNSPLHF.

This clone was seen a single time. The rearrangement links TRBV28 to TRBJ1-4, with D perhaps matching TRBD1 (6 bases). Trimming cost V 10 bases and J 7 bases, with 16 bases left between them. CDR3 length equals 13 residues. CDR1 is MDHEN and CDR2 is SYDVKM in the germline V gene. CDR3 amino acids: CAIRGQGTEKLFF. CDR3 coding DNA: TGTGCCATCCGCGGGCAGGGGACTGAAAAACTGTTTTTT.

The V and J genes are TRBV9 and TRBJ1-1; 8 nucleotides line up with TRBD1. Germline V gene lookup returns CDR1 SGDLS and CDR2 YYNGEE. V was clipped by 3 bases and J by 4 bases; unmatched bases: 14. The CDR3 is 17 amino acids. CDR3 amino acids: CASSGGPRGRAGTEAFF. In DNA, the CDR3 is TGTGCCAGCAGCGGGGGGCCCAGGGGGCGTGCCGGCACTGAAGCTTTCTTT.

The rearrangement links TRBV6-5 to TRBJ2-5; 7 bases line up with TRBD1. Germline-derived CDR1 and CDR2 are MNHEY and SVGAGI. There are 14 residues in the CDR3. V shed 5 bases, J shed 5 bases, and the junction held 8 bases outside the gene matches. The chain's CDR3 is CASSRDTGVETQYF. For the CDR3, the DNA is TGTGCCAGCAGTAGGGATACAGGGGTCGAGACCCAGTACTTC.

This clone occurred a few times. The V call is TRBV29-1, the J call TRBJ2-7, with 9 bases aligning to TRBD1. The CDR3 spans 13 residues. The germline gives CDR1 SQVTM, CDR2 ANQGSEA. The V and J ends lost 4 bases and 1 base, in that order; junction bases with no gene match: 2. This chain's CDR3 is CSVGGTGSYEQYF. Written as DNA, the CDR3 is TGCAGCGTTGGAGGGACAGGGTCCTACGAGCAGTACTTC.